The 8 T cell receptor beta chains reported below all come from one sample, sequenced in a study of shared clonotypes between healthy human individuals. TCRdb keeps only in-frame clones here, not all; method: immunoSEQ multiplex PCR. The sample includes hundreds of thousands of clones, about 96% seen only once; the top ten take less than 0.12%. CD45RO-negative cells were positively selected for CCR7, leaving out terminally differentiated effector memory CD45RA+ cells. The sequenced material came from naive CD8+ T cells sorted from blood. These receptors came from a woman in her 30s in good health.

In its sample, this clone was seen once. The chain links TRBV2 to TRBJ2-2, with 13 bases that match TRBD2. Germline loops: CDR1 SNHLY, CDR2 FYNNEI. J lost 0 bases, V lost 1 base, and 8 bases had no gene match. The CDR3 spans 20 residues. The CDR3 DNA is TGTGCCAGCAGTGAAGGGGAGGGACTAGCGGGATTGACGAACACCGGGGAGCTGTTTTTT. It is translated as CASSEGEGLAGLTNTGELFF.

This clone was detected once. V usage is TRBV27 and J usage is TRBJ2-3; D ambiguous. V lost 3 bases and J lost 2, with 12 bases in between. There are 15 residues in the CDR3. The V gene's germline CDR1 is MNHEY and CDR2 SMNVEV (reference sequence). The CDR3 protein is CASSLSGLITDTQYF. CDR3 DNA: TGTGCCAGCAGTTTGTCCGGCTTAATCACAGATACGCAGTATTTT.

The V and J genes are TRBV29-1 and TRBJ2-3, with D perhaps TRBD1 (6 bases). The V end was cut by 7 bases, the J end by 3 bases, with 17 bases between. This CDR3 is 14 amino acids long. From germline, CDR1 is SQVTM and CDR2 ANQGSEA. The CDR3 DNA sequence: TGCAGCGCAACAGGGTTCCCGGGGACAGATACGCAGTATTTT. Protein product: CSATGFPGTDTQYF.

The chain carries TRBV2 and TRBJ2-5, with 7 bases identical to TRBD1. The J call may be incorrect, as the DNA end agrees better with TRBJ2-7. In germline, CDR1 is SNHLY, CDR2 FYNNEI. This CDR3 has 14 residues. CDR3 sequence: CASSGQGSPYEQYF. CDR3 coding DNA: TGTGCCAGCAGTGGACAGGGTAGCCCCTACGAGCAGTACTTC.

The V gene is TRBV28, the J gene TRBJ1-2; D is possibly TRBD1 (5 bases). Germline assignment: CDR1 MDHEN and CDR2 SYDVKM. CDR3 length: 15 amino acids. V was cut by 5 bases and J by 8 bases, with 21 bases left in between. CDR3 in amino acids: CASSRNRDPKAGYTF. The CDR3 DNA reads as TGTGCCAGCAGTCGAAACCGGGACCCAAAGGCGGGCTACACCTTC.

V gene TRBV28 combines with J gene TRBJ2-2; D gene uncertain. The V end was cut by 5 bases, the J end by 9 bases, with 10 bases between. Germline lookup yields CDR1 MDHEN and CDR2 SYDVKM. The CDR3 covers 12 residues. The CDR3 here is CASSGPDRELFF. The CDR3 DNA reads TGTGCCAGCAGTGGGCCTGACCGGGAGCTGTTTTTT.

This chain joins TRBV5-1 and TRBJ1-4, with 9 bases identical to TRBD1. The CDR3 length is 15 residues. Germline loops: CDR1 SGHRS, CDR2 YFSETQ. Trimming at V came to 3 bases and at J to 7 bases, leaving 7 bases not matched to a gene. The DNA of the CDR3 is TGCGCCAGCAGCTACGGGACAGGGCCGGGTGAAAAACTGTTTTTT. Protein product: CASSYGTGPGEKLFF.

This clone was counted a single time. The chain combines TRBV30 with TRBJ2-3; 7 nucleotides agree with TRBD1. J gave up 2 bases and V 7 bases, and 12 bases lay outside the gene matches. Per germline, CDR1 GTSNPN and CDR2 SVGIG (reference sequence). The CDR3 consists of 15 residues. CDR3 DNA sequence: TGTGCCTCCCACCCCGGCAGGGGGACCACAGATACGCAGTATTTT. The encoded protein is CASHPGRGTTDTQYF.